Below are 27 T cell receptor beta chains sequenced from a single sample in a study of blood T cell repertoires in COVID-19. TCRdb keeps only in-frame clones here, not all; method: immunoSEQ multiplex PCR. This sample has 65,000 to 85,000 clones, with more than 75% found just once. The sample consisted of peripheral blood. The source of these receptors is a human donor in a cohort sampled during active COVID-19.

The chain uses TRBV7-2 and TRBJ2-1, with 11 positions matching TRBD2. CDR1 is SGHTA and CDR2 is FQGNSA in the germline V gene. The CDR3 length is 16 residues. The V gene end was trimmed by 4 bases and the J gene end by 6 bases; junction bases not matched to a gene: 8. CDR3 in DNA: TGTGCCAGCAGCTATAAGATAGCGGGGGGGGCCAATGAGCAGTTCTTC. Translation gives CASSYKIAGGANEQFF.

The J gene is TRBJ1-1, the V gene TRBV6-2 or TRBV6-3; 12 bases fit TRBD1. CDR3 length equals 18 residues. CDR1 is MNHEY, CDR2 SVGEGT, per germline. V was clipped by 5 bases and J by 5 bases; unmatched bases: 15. CDR3 protein: CASSTTTGTGGWGTEAFF. CDR3 DNA sequence: TGTGCCAGCAGTACTACCACCGGGACAGGGGGCTGGGGGACTGAAGCTTTCTTT.

V usage is TRBV5-1 and J usage is TRBJ2-3, with D tentatively TRBD2 (5 bases). V was trimmed by 4 bases and J by 6 bases, leaving 18 bases between them. This CDR3 comprises 15 residues. The germline gives CDR1 SGHRS, CDR2 YFSETQ. The CDR3 spells CASSAQRTGRDTQYF. In DNA form, the CDR3 reads TGCGCCAGCAGCGCACAGCGGACCGGCAGGGATACGCAGTATTTT.

The chain joins TRBV6-2 or TRBV6-3 to TRBJ2-2; D gene ambiguous. V lost 6 bases to trimming and J lost 3 bases, with 11 bases between them. The CDR3 is 14 amino acids. Germline V CDR1 and CDR2: MNHEY, SVGEGT. CDR3 sequence reads: CASSPAGYTGELFF. In DNA, the CDR3 is TGTGCCAGCAGCCCCGCCGGTTACACCGGGGAGCTGTTTTTT.

This chain connects TRBV7-2 to TRBJ2-1; 9 bases line up with TRBD2. Germline V gives CDR1 SGHTA, CDR2 FQGNSA. V dropped 5 bases and J dropped 8; count of bases not matched to a gene: 13. This CDR3 region has 16 residues. The CDR3 here is CASSATPGRGGHEQFF. The CDR3 nucleotides are TGTGCCAGCAGCGCAACCCCGGGGCGGGGGGGCCATGAGCAGTTCTTC. Supplemented by reference TRBV7-2 and TRBJ2-1, the full variable domain reads GAGVSQSPSNKVTEKGKDVELRCDPISGHTALYWYRQSLGQGLEFLIYFQGNSAPDKSGLPSDRFSAERTGGSVSTLTIQRTQQEDSAVYLCASSATPGRGGHEQFFGPGTRLTVL.

This clone was counted a few times. This rearrangement joins TRBV6-2 or TRBV6-3 to TRBJ1-5; tentatively, D is TRBD1 (6 bases). Per germline, CDR1 MNHEY and CDR2 SVGEGT. Trimming cost V 6 bases and J 0 bases, with 9 bases left between them. The CDR3 totals 14 residues. The CDR3 here is CASSQGFSNQPQHF. CDR3 coding DNA: TGTGCCAGCAGCCAGGGGTTTAGCAATCAGCCCCAGCATTTT.

This rearrangement joins TRBV6-1 to TRBJ2-2; 7 bases map to TRBD2. This CDR3 spans 16 amino acids. The V segment lost 1 base and the J segment 1 base; nucleotides outside the gene matches: 3. The germline V gene encodes CDR1 MNHNS and CDR2 SASEGT. The CDR3 region has the DNA TGTGCCAGCAGTGAAGGAGCGGGAAAGAACACCGGGGAGCTGTTTTTT. It encodes CASSEGAGKNTGELFF.

The rearrangement joins TRBV7-2 to TRBJ1-2, with a weak D call TRBD1 (5 bases). This CDR3 comprises 14 residues. Germline-derived CDR1 and CDR2 are SGHTA and FQGNSA. V was clipped by 0 bases and J by 2 bases, with 7 bases between them. The CDR3 loop is CASSLARTNYGYTF. The CDR3 bases are TGTGCCAGCAGCTTAGCTAGGACAAACTATGGCTACACCTTC.

The gene calls are TRBV27 and TRBJ1-1, with TRBD1 identical over 10 bases. CDR1 is MNHEY and CDR2 is SMNVEV in the germline V gene (reference sequence). This CDR3 has 15 amino acids. After removal of 6 bases from V and 5 bases from J, the junction contained 9 bases not matched to a gene. The CDR3 nucleotides are TGTGCCAGCAGCGGACAGGGGGGCATCCTGACTGAAGCTTTCTTT. This codes for CASSGQGGILTEAFF.

The CDR3 sequence is CASSLGGAEQYF. As DNA, the CDR3 is TGTGCCAGCAGCCTGGGAGGTGCCGAGCAGTACTTC. This chain connects TRBV11-3 to TRBJ2-7, with D perhaps matching TRBD2 (6 bases). Germline V lookup: CDR1 SGHNT, CDR2 YENEEA. Trimming stripped 5 bases from V and 6 bases from J, with 11 bases between. The CDR3 consists of 12 residues.

The J gene is TRBJ2-3, the V gene TRBV6-2 or TRBV6-3, with 8 bases fitting TRBD2. This CDR3 region has 16 residues. V lost 4 bases, J lost 1 base, and 7 bases stayed unmatched. Per germline, CDR1 MNHEY and CDR2 SVGEGT. CDR3 coding DNA: TGTGCCAGCAGTTCGGGGCGGGGGGACCGCACAGATACGCAGTATTTT. Translating gives CASSSGRGDRTDTQYF.

This chain joins TRBV11-2 and TRBJ2-5, with D perhaps TRBD2 (5 bases). The V and J ends lost 5 bases and 4 bases respectively, with 17 bases between them. Germline CDR1 SGHAT, CDR2 FQNNGV. The CDR3 length is 15 residues. In DNA, the CDR3 is TGTGCCAGCAGCCCCACTAGAGTGTTCGGAGAGACCCAGTACTTC. Its protein product is CASSPTRVFGETQYF.

The table lists this clone with a count of one. V is TRBV11-2 and J is TRBJ2-3, with 8 bases identical to TRBD2. This CDR3 has 16 amino acids. Germline assignment: CDR1 SGHAT and CDR2 FQNNGV. With 5 bases clipped from V and 1 base from J, the junction kept 8 bases outside the gene matches. The CDR3 reads CASSDIAGWGTDTQYF. CDR3 DNA sequence: TGTGCCAGCAGCGACATAGCGGGATGGGGCACAGATACGCAGTATTTT.

The chain has TRBV18 and TRBJ1-6; the match to TRBD1 covers 7 bases. V shed 3 bases and J 13 bases; nucleotides not matched to a gene: 6. The CDR3 is made up of 13 amino acids. CDR1 KGHSH and CDR2 LQKENI come from the germline V gene. DNA of the CDR3: TGTGCCAGCTCACCCGACAGGGATGGGCCCCTCCACTTT. It specifies CASSPDRDGPLHF.

This chain connects TRBV7-8 to TRBJ1-1; maybe TRBD1 (5 bases). The germline gives CDR1 SGHVS, CDR2 FQNEAQ. The V and J ends lost 5 bases and 4 bases respectively, with 14 bases between them. The CDR3 loop spans 14 amino acids. CDR3 residues: CASSQGAVSTEAFF. CDR3 DNA: TGTGCCAGCAGCCAAGGGGCGGTGAGCACTGAAGCTTTCTTT.

The chain employs TRBV9 and TRBJ2-3, with 9 bases lining up with TRBD2. This CDR3 is 14 amino acids long. Trimming took 6 bases from V and 5 from J; bases not matched to a gene: 7. CDR1 is SGDLS, CDR2 YYNGEE, per germline. This chain's CDR3 is CASTRGGEGDTQYF. CDR3 coding DNA: TGTGCCAGCACGCGGGGGGGCGAAGGAGATACGCAGTATTTT.

The rearrangement links TRBV12-3 or TRBV12-4 to TRBJ1-2; D is possibly TRBD1 (6 bases). The CDR3 runs to 13 residues. Deletions cut 5 bases from V and 2 bases from J, with 9 bases between. The CDR3 DNA is TGTGCCAGCAGTCACAGGGACAACTATGGCTACACCTTC. It translates to CASSHRDNYGYTF.

The chain links TRBV7-6 to TRBJ2-5; 7 bases are shared with TRBD2. The CDR3 is made up of 14 amino acids. CDR1 is SGHVS and CDR2 is FNYEAQ in the germline V gene. The junction had 4 bases not matched to a gene; V was cut back by 1 base and J by 5 bases. CDR3 in amino acids: CASSLGLATETQYF. CDR3 coding DNA: TGTGCCAGCAGCTTAGGACTAGCTACCGAGACCCAGTACTTC.

This chain links TRBV27 with TRBJ1-1; the match to TRBD1 covers 9 bases. V gave up 7 bases and J gave up 5 bases; unmatched junction bases: 8. This CDR3 contains 14 residues. Germline CDR1 and CDR2: MNHEY and SMNVEV (reference sequence). In nucleotides, the CDR3 is TGTGCCAGCACCCCCGCCGGACAGGGGACTGAAGCTTTCTTT. This sequence encodes CASTPAGQGTEAFF.

The CDR3 DNA sequence: TGTGCCAGCAGCCGGGGGACTCTAGCCAAAAACATTCAGTACTTC. Encoded protein: CASSRGTLAKNIQYF. The rearrangement links TRBV5-6 to TRBJ2-4; the D gene is possibly TRBD2 (6 bases). CDR1 SGHDT and CDR2 YYEEEE come from the germline V gene. With 4 bases removed from V and 0 bases from J, the gap between germline ends came to 11 bases. The CDR3 consists of 15 residues.

J is TRBJ1-4 and V is TRBV5-5; TRBD1 might be the D (5 bases). CDR3 size: 15 residues. CDR1 is SGHKS, CDR2 YYEKEE, per germline (reference sequence). Trimming shortened V by 5 bases and J by 0 bases, and 11 bases separated the two germline ends. CDR3 region: CASRRQPATNEKLFF. The CDR3 nucleotides read TGTGCCAGCAGACGACAGCCCGCAACTAATGAAAAACTGTTTTTT.

The chain links TRBV3-1 (or the pseudogene TRBV3-2) to TRBJ2-7; the D gene is possibly TRBD2 (5 bases). Trimming removed 1 base at V and 2 bases at J, with 12 bases between. The CDR3 runs 15 residues. Germline V gene data show CDR1 as LGHDT and CDR2 as YNNKEL (reference sequence). The CDR3 coding sequence is TGTGCCAGCAGCCAAGCAAGCGGATCCGCCTACGAGCAGTACTTC. Encoded protein: CASSQASGSAYEQYF.

This chain joins TRBV28 and TRBJ2-1, with 8 positions matching TRBD2. Looked up from germline, CDR1 is MDHEN and CDR2 is SYDVKM. The CDR3 has 15 residues. The J segment lost 5 bases and the V segment lost 4 bases, leaving 7 bases of the junction unmatched. The CDR3 DNA reads as TGTGCCAGCAGTTCCCCCAGCGGGAGAAACAATGAGCAGTTCTTC. As protein: CASSSPSGRNNEQFF.

This clone showed up just once. This chain uses TRBV30 with TRBJ1-1; 9 nucleotides match TRBD1. Germline trimming cut 5 bases from V and 6 bases from J; bases unmatched to any gene: 7. Germline assignment: CDR1 GTSNPN and CDR2 SVGIG (reference sequence). The CDR3 sequence is 13 residues long. CDR3 sequence: CAWAGQGWPEAFF. Written as DNA, the CDR3 is TGTGCCTGGGCAGGACAGGGGTGGCCTGAAGCTTTCTTT.

The V and J genes are TRBV3-1 (or the pseudogene TRBV3-2) and TRBJ2-7; D possibly corresponds to TRBD2 (5 bases). V shed 1 base and J shed 2 bases, with 15 bases lying between them. Germline V gene data show CDR1 as LGHDT and CDR2 as YNNKEL (reference sequence). The CDR3 contains 16 residues. CDR3 loop: CASSQGGQLLTYEQYF. CDR3 coding DNA: TGTGCCAGCAGCCAAGGAGGGCAGCTACTTACCTACGAGCAGTACTTC.

The chain has TRBV5-1 and TRBJ2-7; D remains ambiguous. V shed 1 base and J shed 1 base, with 9 bases lying between them. Germline V gene sequence: CDR1 SGHRS, CDR2 YFSETQ. There are 14 residues in the CDR3. The chain's CDR3 is CASSLKSSSYEQYF. The CDR3 DNA is TGCGCCAGCAGCTTGAAGTCCAGTTCCTACGAGCAGTACTTC.

The chain couples TRBV3-1 (or the pseudogene TRBV3-2) to TRBJ1-5; TRBD1 is a possible D gene (6 bases). The CDR3 has 15 residues. Germline CDR1 is LGHDT and CDR2 is YNNKEL (reference sequence). The V and J ends lost 4 bases and 1 base respectively, with 11 bases between them. This CDR3 is CASSLGGRSNQPQHF. The CDR3 nucleotides read TGTGCCAGCAGCCTCGGGGGGCGAAGCAATCAGCCCCAGCATTTT.